This T cell receptor beta chain was retrieved from a study of technical replicates of blood from a few donors (dated 2017 in TCRdb). Details on this clone: There is no known antigen for this receptor. The sample holds no much larger clone one base away, and base qualities are not on file.

Library preparation employed the immunoSEQ multiplex PCR assay. This immuneACCESS table, as held by TCRdb, lists in-frame sequences with V and J called but not all clones. Of the missing ones, under half trace to an unresolved V gene in checked studies; the others have no known cause. Recorded for this sample are roughly 76,000 clones; 90% to 95% of them occurred a single time. 0.2% to 0.3% of the sample comes from the top ten. The CDR3 sequence holds 17 residues, the cysteine and phenylalanine included. This entry keeps only the CDR3 DNA: 51 bases, framed from base 1. The germline V gene gives CDR1 as SGHDT and CDR2 as YYEEEE. Relative to germline, V is 0 bases shorter and J is 0 bases shorter, with 13 bases between their ends.

The sequenced material came from T cells isolated from PBMCs. This receptor was obtained from a human donor in good health. This chain is built from TRBV5-6 and TRBJ1-3, with no D gene named confidently. For the CDR3, the sequence is CASSLAGSSPSGNTIYF. The DNA is as follows: TGTGCCAGCAGCTTGGCGGGGTCCTCTCCCTCTGGAAACACCATATATTTT.